This T cell receptor (beta chain) was captured by sequencing in a study of Ad26.COV2.S vaccination and SARS-CoV-2 variants. About the study: Intramuscular Ad26.COV2.S doses were given once or twice, 56 days apart. General study points: Vaccine and placebo recipients had similar non-spike TCR breadth.

Using immunoSEQ multiplex PCR, the repertoire was profiled, and TCRdb retains in-frame clones only, with some absent. The profile shows about 680,000 clones, more than 70% of them singletons. Stated treatment: around 19 received Ad26.COV2.S at low or high dose, single or two shots; 5 received placebo; per-sample allocation not given. Specimens were obtained on day 63 following the first vaccine or placebo injection. Immunization relied on an Ad26 vector, which expressed Wuhan-strain SARS-CoV-2 spike. Worth noting for this clone: Its antigen is not known.

The CDR3 has 14 amino acids. Germline loops: CDR1 ENHRY, CDR2 SYGVKD. Deletions cut 3 bases from V and 2 bases from J, with 9 bases between. This clonotype was sampled from a person aged 18 to 59 who received the Ad26.COV2.S COVID-19 vaccine or a placebo. This material consisted of peripheral blood, taken in a trial of Ad26.COV2.S vaccine versus placebo. V gene TRBV10-3 combines with J gene TRBJ2-3; no reliable D call. CDR3 nucleotide sequence: TGTGCCATCAGTGACACCCTCTCCACAGATACGCAGTATTTT. This sequence encodes CAISDTLSTDTQYF.